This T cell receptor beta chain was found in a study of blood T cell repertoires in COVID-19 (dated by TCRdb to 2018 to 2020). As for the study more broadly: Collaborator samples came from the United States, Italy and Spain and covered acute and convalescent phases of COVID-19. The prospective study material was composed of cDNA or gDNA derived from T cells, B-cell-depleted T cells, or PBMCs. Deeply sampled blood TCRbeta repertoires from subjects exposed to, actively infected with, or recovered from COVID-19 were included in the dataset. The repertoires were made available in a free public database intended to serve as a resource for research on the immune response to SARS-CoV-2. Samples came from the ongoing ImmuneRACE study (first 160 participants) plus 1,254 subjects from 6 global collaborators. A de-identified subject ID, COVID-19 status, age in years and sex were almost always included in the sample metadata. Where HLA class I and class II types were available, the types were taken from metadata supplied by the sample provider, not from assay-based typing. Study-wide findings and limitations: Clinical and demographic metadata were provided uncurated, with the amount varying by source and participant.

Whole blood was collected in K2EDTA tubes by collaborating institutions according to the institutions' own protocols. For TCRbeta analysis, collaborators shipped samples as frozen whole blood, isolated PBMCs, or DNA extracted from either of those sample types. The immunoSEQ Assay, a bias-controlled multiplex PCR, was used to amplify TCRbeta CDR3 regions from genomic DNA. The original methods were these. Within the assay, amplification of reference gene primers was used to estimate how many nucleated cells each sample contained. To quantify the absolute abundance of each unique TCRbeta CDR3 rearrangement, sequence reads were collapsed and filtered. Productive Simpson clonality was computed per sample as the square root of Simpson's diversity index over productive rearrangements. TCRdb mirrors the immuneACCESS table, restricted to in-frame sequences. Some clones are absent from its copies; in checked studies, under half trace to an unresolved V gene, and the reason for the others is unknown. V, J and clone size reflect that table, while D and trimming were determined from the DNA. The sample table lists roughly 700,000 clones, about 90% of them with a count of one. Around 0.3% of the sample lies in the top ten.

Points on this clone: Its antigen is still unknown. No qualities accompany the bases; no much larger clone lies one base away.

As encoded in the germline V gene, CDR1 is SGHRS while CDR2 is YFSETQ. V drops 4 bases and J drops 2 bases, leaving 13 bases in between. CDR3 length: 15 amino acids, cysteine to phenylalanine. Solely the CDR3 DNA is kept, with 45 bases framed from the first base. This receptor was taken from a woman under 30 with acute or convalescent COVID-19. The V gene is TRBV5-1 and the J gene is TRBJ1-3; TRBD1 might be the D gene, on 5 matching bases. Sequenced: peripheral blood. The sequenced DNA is TGCGCCAGCAGCAGAGGACAAATTACTGGAAACACCATATATTTT. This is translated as CASSRGQITGNTIYF.